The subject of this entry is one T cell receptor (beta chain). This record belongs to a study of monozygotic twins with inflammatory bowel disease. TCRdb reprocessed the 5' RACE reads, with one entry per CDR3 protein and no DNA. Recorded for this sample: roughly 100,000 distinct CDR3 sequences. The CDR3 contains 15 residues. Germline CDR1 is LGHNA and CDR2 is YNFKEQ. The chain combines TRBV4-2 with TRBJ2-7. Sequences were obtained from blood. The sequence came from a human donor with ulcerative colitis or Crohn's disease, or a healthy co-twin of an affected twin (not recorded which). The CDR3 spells CASSQVDKFSYEQYF.